The T cell receptor beta chain described here comes from a study of T cell clonotyping in hematopoietic cell transplantation. Only in-frame clones appear in the TCRdb table, and some are missing; sequencing was by immunoSEQ multiplex PCR. Of approximately 8,700 clones in the sample, approximately 97% are singletons; the top ten hold about 2.6%. The CDR3 is made up of 13 amino acids. V gave up 7 bases and J gave up 4 bases; unmatched junction bases: 5. Germline loops: CDR1 MNHEY, CDR2 SMNVEV (reference sequence). The chain employs TRBV27 and TRBJ2-5; 8 bases align to TRBD2. The material was peripheral blood mononuclear cells, obtained 100 days after allogeneic stem cell transplant. The clonotype originates from a male patient aged 55 to 69 who had an allogeneic stem cell transplant from a related donor, so the T cells may come from the graft donor. Some clones in this sample may be carry-over from other donors' samples. The CDR3 DNA sequence: TGTGCCAGCATGCAGCGGGGGCTAGAGACCCAGTACTTC. Protein product: CASMQRGLETQYF.